Below, 13 T cell receptor beta chains from the same sample are listed, as sequenced in a study of T cell responses to AZD1222 COVID-19 vaccine. TCRdb's copy holds only in-frame clones and misses some; the assay was immunoSEQ multiplex PCR. The sample holds roughly 120,000 clones, about 88% seen once. The sequenced sample was peripheral blood, obtained on day 0 of MenACWY control vaccination. Receptors originate from an adult in good health.

The chain joins TRBV27 to TRBJ2-7, with a weak D call TRBD2 (7 bases). This CDR3 spans 14 amino acids. Germline V lookup: CDR1 MNHEY, CDR2 SMNVEV (reference sequence). V lost 3 bases and J lost 3, with 12 bases in between. CDR3 in amino acids: CASSFGGGGYEQYF. The CDR3 DNA sequence: TGTGCCAGCAGTTTTGGGGGAGGGGGCTACGAGCAGTACTTC.

The chain carries TRBV29-1 and TRBJ1-1; D uncertain. Trimming removed 2 bases from V and 6 bases from J, with 13 bases in between. The CDR3 consists of 13 residues. CDR1 is SQVTM and CDR2 is ANQGSEA in the germline V gene. CDR3 DNA sequence: TGCAGCGTTGAATCCCCGGGGTCGGCTGAAGCTTTCTTT. Protein sequence: CSVESPGSAEAFF.

V usage is TRBV7-9 and J usage is TRBJ2-1; 10 bases align to TRBD2. J gave up 8 bases and V 5 bases, and 9 bases lay outside the gene matches. In germline, CDR1 is SEHNR, CDR2 FQNEAQ (reference sequence). The CDR3 is made up of 15 amino acids. CDR3 DNA sequence: TGTGCCAGCAGCACCGCCGGGACTAGCGATCATGAGCAGTTCTTC. Its protein product is CASSTAGTSDHEQFF.

This sequence joins TRBV15 and TRBJ2-2; D is undetermined. The CDR3 covers 13 residues. Per the germline V gene, CDR1 is LNHNV and CDR2 is YYDKDF (reference sequence). V was pared by 2 bases and J by 5 bases, with 6 bases between. The CDR3 protein is CATSRPPTGELFF. The CDR3 DNA reads TGTGCCACCAGCAGACCCCCGACCGGGGAGCTGTTTTTT.

In nucleotides, the CDR3 is TGCGCCAGCAGTCAATCCTGGCAGTCCGACACCGGGGAGCTGTTTTTT. Amino acids: CASSQSWQSDTGELFF. The rearrangement joins TRBV23-1 to TRBJ2-2; no definite D call. TRBV23-1 has ORF status, its function being uncertain. The CDR3 has 16 amino acids. V was pared by 0 bases and J by 3 bases, with 11 bases between.

This chain links TRBV2 with TRBJ1-4; maybe TRBD1 (6 bases). The V end lost 2 bases, the J end lost 13 bases, and 8 bases lay between the germline ends. The CDR3 is 11 residues long. The germline V gene has CDR1 SNHLY and CDR2 FYNNEI. The CDR3 is CASSERTVLFF. The CDR3 region has the DNA TGTGCCAGCAGTGAACGGACAGTACTGTTTTTT.

The DNA of the CDR3 is TGTGCCTGGAGTGGGGTGGGGACTAAGCCCGATACGCAGTATTTT. Its translation is CAWSGVGTKPDTQYF. The chain is built from TRBV30 and TRBJ2-3; 7 positions match TRBD2. Germline-derived CDR1 and CDR2 are GTSNPN and SVGIG (reference sequence). The CDR3 totals 15 residues. The trim removed 1 base at V and 6 bases at J, leaving 10 bases unmatched.

The rearrangement uses TRBV6-1 and TRBJ2-7; D call uncertain. With 1 base removed from V and 6 bases from J, the gap between germline ends came to 7 bases. CDR1 is MNHNS, CDR2 SASEGT, per germline. The CDR3 runs to 12 residues. The CDR3 reads CASSEGFTEQYF. CDR3 nucleotide sequence: TGTGCCAGCAGTGAAGGGTTTACCGAGCAGTACTTC.

The chain recombines TRBV12-2 with TRBJ2-3; TRBD2, the table's D call, was not compared with the DNA. TRBV12-2 counts as a pseudogene. The CDR3 is made up of 18 amino acids. CDR3 nucleotide sequence: TGTGCAAGTCGCTCCCTCGGCCGACTAGCGGGAGGCACAGATACGCAGTATTTT. Its translation is CASRSLGRLAGGTDTQYF.

The CDR3 protein is CASSRIAGTLREQYF. CDR3 coding DNA: TGCGCCAGCAGCCGAATCGCGGGGACCCTTAGGGAGCAGTACTTC. The V gene is TRBV4-1, the J gene TRBJ2-7; D possibly corresponds to TRBD2 (6 bases). CDR3 length: 15 amino acids. The V and J ends lost 4 bases and 7 bases respectively, with 20 bases between them. Germline values: CDR1 MGHRA, CDR2 YSYEKL.

The chain joins TRBV9 to TRBJ2-7; 11 bases line up with TRBD2. This CDR3 is 15 amino acids long. With V trimmed by 4 bases and J by 1 base, 4 bases remained unmatched. Per germline, CDR1 SGDLS and CDR2 YYNGEE. This chain's CDR3 is CASSKTSGTSYEQYF. In nucleotides, the CDR3 is TGTGCCAGCAGCAAGACTAGCGGGACGTCCTACGAGCAGTACTTC.

The chain is built from TRBV18 and TRBJ2-2, with D possibly TRBD2 on 6 matching bases. CDR3 size: 16 residues. The germline V and J ends were trimmed by 4 bases and 2 bases, with 14 bases remaining between them. Germline V lookup: CDR1 KGHSH, CDR2 LQKENI. The CDR3 bases are TGTGCCAGCTCACGAAACCTAGCGCAAAACACCGGGGAGCTGTTTTTT. The encoded protein is CASSRNLAQNTGELFF.

This chain uses TRBV6-6 with TRBJ2-5; D is perhaps TRBD1 or TRBD2 (6 bases each). Germline CDR1 and CDR2: MNHNY and SVGAGI (reference sequence). The CDR3 is made up of 13 amino acids. Trimming shortened V by 5 bases and J by 5 bases, and 12 bases separated the two germline ends. In nucleotides, the CDR3 is TGTGCCAGCAGTACCTCGGGGGCCGAGACCCAGTACTTC. Its translation: CASSTSGAETQYF.